This T cell receptor (beta chain) was found in a study of control samples from healthy donors and cancer patients. The V gene's germline CDR1 is SGHDT and CDR2 YYEEEE. The CDR3 has 13 amino acids. V lost 0 bases and J lost 6, with 9 bases in between. Generated by immunoSEQ multiplex PCR, the TCRdb table keeps only in-frame clones and is missing some. The data hold 130,000 or so clones, with around 94% observed a single time. This TCR was sampled from a man in his forties in good health. The V and J genes are TRBV5-6 and TRBJ1-1; possible D gene TRBD1, 6 bases. The sequencing input was blood. CDR3 amino acids: CASSLANRAEAFF. The DNA for the CDR3 is TGTGCCAGCAGCTTGGCGAACAGGGCTGAAGCTTTCTTT.